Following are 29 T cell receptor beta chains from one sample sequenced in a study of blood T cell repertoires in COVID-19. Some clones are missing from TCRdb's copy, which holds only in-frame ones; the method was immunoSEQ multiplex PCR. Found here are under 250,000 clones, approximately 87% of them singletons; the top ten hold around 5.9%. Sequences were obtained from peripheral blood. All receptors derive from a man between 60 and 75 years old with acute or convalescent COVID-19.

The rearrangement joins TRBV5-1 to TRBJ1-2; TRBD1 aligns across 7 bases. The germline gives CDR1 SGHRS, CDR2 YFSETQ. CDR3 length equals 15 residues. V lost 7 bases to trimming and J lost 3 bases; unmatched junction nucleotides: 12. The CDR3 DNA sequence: TGCGCCAGCCAAGAGTTCACAGGGGAATACTATGGCTACACCTTC. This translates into CASQEFTGEYYGYTF.

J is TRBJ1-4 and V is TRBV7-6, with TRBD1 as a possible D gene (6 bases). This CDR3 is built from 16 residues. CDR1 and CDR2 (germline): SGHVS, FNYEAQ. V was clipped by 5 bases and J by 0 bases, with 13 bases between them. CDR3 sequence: CASSPWTDPTNEKLFF. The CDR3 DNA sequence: TGTGCCAGCAGCCCATGGACAGATCCAACTAATGAAAAACTGTTTTTT.

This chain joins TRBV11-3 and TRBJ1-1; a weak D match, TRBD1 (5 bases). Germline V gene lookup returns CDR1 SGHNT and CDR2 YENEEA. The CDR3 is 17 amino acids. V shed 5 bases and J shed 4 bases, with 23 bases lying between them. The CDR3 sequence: CASSTAGWGREVTEAFF. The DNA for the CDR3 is TGTGCCAGCAGCACCGCGGGGTGGGGCAGGGAGGTCACTGAAGCTTTCTTT.

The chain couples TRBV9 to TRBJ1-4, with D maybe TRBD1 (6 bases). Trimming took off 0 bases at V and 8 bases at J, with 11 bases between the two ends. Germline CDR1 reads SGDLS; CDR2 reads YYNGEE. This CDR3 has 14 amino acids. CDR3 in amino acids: CASSVDRVGEKLFF. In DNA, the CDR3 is TGTGCCAGCAGCGTAGACAGGGTCGGGGAAAAACTGTTTTTT.

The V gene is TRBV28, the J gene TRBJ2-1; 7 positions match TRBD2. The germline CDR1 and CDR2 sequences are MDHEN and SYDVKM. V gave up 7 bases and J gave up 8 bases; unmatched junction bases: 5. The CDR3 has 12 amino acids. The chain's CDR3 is CASTLTSHEQFF. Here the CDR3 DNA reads TGTGCCAGCACCTTGACTAGCCATGAGCAGTTCTTC. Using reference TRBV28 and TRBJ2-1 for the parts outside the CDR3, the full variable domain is DVKVTQSSRYLVKRTGEKVFLECVQDMDHENMFWYRQDPGLGLRLIYFSYDVKMKEKGDIPEGYSVSREKKERFSLILESASTNQTSMYLCASTLTSHEQFFGPGTRLTVL.

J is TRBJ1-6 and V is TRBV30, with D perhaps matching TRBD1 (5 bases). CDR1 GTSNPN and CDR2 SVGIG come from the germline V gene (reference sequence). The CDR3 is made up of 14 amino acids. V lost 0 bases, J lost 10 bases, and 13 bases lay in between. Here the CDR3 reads CAWSVLGEGSPLHF. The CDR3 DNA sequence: TGTGCCTGGAGTGTACTGGGGGAGGGCTCACCCCTCCACTTT.

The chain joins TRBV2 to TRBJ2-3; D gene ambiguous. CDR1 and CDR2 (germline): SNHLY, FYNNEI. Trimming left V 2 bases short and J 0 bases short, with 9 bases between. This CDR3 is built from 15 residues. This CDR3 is CASSELRASTDTQYF. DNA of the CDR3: TGTGCCAGCAGTGAACTCCGCGCAAGCACAGATACGCAGTATTTT.

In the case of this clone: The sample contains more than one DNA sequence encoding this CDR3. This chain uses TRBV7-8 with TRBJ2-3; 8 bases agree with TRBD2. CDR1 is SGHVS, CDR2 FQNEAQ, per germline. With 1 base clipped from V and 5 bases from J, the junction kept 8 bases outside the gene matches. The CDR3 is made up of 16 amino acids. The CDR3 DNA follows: TGTGCCAGCAGCTTAGTTACGGGAGGGCCAATAGATACGCAGTATTTT. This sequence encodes CASSLVTGGPIDTQYF.

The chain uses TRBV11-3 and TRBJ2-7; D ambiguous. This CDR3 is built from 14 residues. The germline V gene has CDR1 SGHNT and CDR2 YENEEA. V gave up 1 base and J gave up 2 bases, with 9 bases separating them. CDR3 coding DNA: TGTGCCAGCAGCTTAGTCCAGGCCGCCTACGAGCAGTACTTC. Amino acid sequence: CASSLVQAAYEQYF. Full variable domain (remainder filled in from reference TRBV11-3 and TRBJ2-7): EAGVVQSPRYKIIEKKQPVAFWCNPISGHNTLYWYLQNLGQGPELLIRYENEEAVDDSQLPKDRFSAERLKGVDSTLKIQPAELGDSAVYLCASSLVQAAYEQYFGPGTRLTVT.

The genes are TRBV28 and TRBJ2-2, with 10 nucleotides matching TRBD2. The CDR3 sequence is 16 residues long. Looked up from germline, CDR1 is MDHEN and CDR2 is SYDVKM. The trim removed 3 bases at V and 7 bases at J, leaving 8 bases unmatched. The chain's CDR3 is CASSLASGSSHGELFF. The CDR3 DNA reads TGTGCCAGCAGTTTGGCTAGCGGGAGTTCGCACGGGGAGCTGTTTTTT.

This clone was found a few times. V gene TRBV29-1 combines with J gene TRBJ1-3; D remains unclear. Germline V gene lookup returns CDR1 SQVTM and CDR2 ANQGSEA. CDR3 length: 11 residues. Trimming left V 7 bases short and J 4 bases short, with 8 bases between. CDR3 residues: CSGALGNTIYF. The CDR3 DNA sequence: TGCAGCGGGGCATTGGGAAACACCATATATTTT.

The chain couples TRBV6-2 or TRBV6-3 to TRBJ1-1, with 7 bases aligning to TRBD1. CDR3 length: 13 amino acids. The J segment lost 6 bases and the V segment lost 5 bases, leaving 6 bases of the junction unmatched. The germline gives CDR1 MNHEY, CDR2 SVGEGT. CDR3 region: CASSLQGFAEAFF. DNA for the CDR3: TGTGCCAGCAGTCTACAGGGGTTCGCTGAAGCTTTCTTT.

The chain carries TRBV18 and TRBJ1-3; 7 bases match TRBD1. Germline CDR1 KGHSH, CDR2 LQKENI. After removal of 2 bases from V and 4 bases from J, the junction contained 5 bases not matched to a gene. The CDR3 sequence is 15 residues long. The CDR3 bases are TGTGCCAGCTCACCAGAGACAGGGTTCGGAAACACCATATATTTT. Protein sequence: CASSPETGFGNTIYF.

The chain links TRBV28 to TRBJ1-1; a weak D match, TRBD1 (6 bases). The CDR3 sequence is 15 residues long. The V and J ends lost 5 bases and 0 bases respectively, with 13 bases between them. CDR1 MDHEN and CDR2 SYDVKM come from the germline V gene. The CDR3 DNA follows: TGTGCCAGCAGTCTGACCGGGACACTGAACACTGAAGCTTTCTTT. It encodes CASSLTGTLNTEAFF.

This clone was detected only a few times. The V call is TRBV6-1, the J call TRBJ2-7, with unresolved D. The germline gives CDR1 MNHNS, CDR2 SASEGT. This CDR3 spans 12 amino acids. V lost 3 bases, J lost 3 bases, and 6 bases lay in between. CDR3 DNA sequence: TGTGCCAGCAGTGACAGTCTCTACGAGCAGTACTTC. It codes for CASSDSLYEQYF.

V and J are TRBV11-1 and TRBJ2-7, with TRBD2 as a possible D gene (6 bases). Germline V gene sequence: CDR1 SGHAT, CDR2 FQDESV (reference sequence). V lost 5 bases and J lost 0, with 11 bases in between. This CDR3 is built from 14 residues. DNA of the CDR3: TGTGCCAGCAGCCTCGAAGCGGGCTCCTACGAGCAGTACTTC. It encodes CASSLEAGSYEQYF.

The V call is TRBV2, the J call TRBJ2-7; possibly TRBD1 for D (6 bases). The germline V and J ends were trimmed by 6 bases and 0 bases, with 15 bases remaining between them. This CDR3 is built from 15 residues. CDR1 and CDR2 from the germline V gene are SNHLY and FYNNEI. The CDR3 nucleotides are TGTGCCAGCAGGCAAGACAGGACGAACTCCTACGAGCAGTACTTC. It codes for CASRQDRTNSYEQYF.

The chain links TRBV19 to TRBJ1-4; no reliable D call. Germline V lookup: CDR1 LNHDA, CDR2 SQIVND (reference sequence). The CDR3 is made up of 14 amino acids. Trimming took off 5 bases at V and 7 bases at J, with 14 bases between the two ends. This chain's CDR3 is CASSRPVGGEKLFF. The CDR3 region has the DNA TGTGCCAGTAGTCGCCCCGTTGGCGGTGAAAAACTGTTTTTT. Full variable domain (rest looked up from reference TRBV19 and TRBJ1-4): DGGITQSPKYLFRKEGQNVTLSCEQNLNHDAMYWYRQDPGQGLRLIYYSQIVNDFQKGDIAEGYSVSREKKESFPLTVTSAQKNPTAFYLCASSRPVGGEKLFFGSGTQLSVL.

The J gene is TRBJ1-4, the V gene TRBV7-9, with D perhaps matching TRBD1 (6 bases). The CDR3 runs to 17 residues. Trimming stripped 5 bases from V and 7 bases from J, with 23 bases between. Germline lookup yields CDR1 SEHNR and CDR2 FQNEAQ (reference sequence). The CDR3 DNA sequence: TGTGCCAGCAGCGCGGCGGGGGCAGGGTTCGTAGGTGAAAAACTGTTTTTT. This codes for CASSAAGAGFVGEKLFF.

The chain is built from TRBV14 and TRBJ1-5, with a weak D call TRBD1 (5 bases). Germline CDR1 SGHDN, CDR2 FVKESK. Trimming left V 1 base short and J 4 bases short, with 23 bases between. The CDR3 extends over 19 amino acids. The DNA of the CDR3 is TGTGCCAGCAGCCAAGCACTGGGCCAGGGAAGTCTCTGGAATCAGCCCCAGCATTTT. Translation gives CASSQALGQGSLWNQPQHF.

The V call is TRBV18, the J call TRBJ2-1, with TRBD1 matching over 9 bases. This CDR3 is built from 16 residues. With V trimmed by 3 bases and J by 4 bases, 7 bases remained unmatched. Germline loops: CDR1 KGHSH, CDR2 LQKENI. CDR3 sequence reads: CASSPLIGQGYNEQFF. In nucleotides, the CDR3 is TGTGCCAGCTCACCTCTCATAGGACAGGGGTACAATGAGCAGTTCTTC.

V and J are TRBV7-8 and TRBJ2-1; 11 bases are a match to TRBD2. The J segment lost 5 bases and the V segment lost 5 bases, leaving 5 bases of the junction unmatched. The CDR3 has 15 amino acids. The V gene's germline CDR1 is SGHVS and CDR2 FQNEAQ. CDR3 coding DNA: TGTGCCAGCAGCATGGGACTAGCGGCCGACAATGAGCAGTTCTTC. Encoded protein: CASSMGLAADNEQFF.

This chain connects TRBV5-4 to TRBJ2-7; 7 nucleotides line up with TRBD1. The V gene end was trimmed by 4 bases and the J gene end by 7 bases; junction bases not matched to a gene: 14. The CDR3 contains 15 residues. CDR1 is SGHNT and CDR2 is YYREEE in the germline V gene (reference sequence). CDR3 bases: TGTGCCAGCAGCCTTGGACAGGCCCCCCTCGGGGAGCAGTACTTC. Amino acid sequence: CASSLGQAPLGEQYF.

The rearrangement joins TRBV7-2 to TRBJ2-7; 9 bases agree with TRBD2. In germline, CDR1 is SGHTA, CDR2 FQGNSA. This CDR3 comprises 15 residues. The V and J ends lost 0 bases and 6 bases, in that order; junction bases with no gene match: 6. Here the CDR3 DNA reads TGTGCCAGCAGCTTAGCGAGCGGGAGGAGGCTCGAGCAGTACTTC. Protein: CASSLASGRRLEQYF.

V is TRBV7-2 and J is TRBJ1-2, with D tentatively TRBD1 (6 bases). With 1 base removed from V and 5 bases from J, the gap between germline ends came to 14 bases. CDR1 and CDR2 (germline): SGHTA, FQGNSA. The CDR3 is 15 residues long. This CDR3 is CASSLVLGAAYGYTF. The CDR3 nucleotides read TGTGCCAGCAGCTTAGTATTGGGGGCAGCTTATGGCTACACCTTC.

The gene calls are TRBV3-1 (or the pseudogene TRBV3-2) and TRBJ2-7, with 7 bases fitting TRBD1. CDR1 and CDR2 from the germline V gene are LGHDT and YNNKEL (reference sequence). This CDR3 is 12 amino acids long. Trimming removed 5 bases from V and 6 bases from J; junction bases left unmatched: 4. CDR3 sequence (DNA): TGTGCCAGCAGCTACAGGGGAAGCGAGCAGTACTTC. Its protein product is CASSYRGSEQYF.

CDR3 region: CASRRTESYNEQFF. The CDR3 coding sequence is TGTGCCAGCAGACGGACAGAGTCTTACAATGAGCAGTTCTTC. This rearrangement joins TRBV27 to TRBJ2-1; possibly TRBD1 for D (6 bases). Germline CDR1 MNHEY, CDR2 SMNVEV (reference sequence). The CDR3 is 14 residues long. V was trimmed by 6 bases and J by 4 bases, leaving 13 bases between them.

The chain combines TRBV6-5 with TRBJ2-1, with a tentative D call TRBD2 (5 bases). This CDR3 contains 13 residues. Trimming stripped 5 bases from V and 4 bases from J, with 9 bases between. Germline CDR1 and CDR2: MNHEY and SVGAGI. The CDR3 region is CASSRETYNEQFF. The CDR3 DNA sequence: TGTGCCAGCAGTAGGGAGACTTACAATGAGCAGTTCTTC.

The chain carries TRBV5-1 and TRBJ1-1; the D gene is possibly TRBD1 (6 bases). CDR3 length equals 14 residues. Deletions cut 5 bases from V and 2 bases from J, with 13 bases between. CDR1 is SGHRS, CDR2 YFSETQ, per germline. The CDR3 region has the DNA TGCGCCAGCAGTATCCGGACAGATAACACTGAAGCTTTCTTT. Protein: CASSIRTDNTEAFF.